These T cell receptor beta chains were read from a single sample in a study of T cell responses to AZD1222 COVID-19 vaccine. The protocol was immunoSEQ multiplex PCR, while the TCRdb copy is restricted to in-frame clones and leaves out a portion. The sample yields some 58,000 clones, around nine tenths seen once. Specimen: peripheral blood, collected on day 0 of AZD1222 vaccination. These receptors were collected from an adult in good health. The CDR3 runs from the conserved cysteine through the conserved F or W. The order of the fields is CDR3 protein, CDR3 DNA, D gene, clone size, J gene, V gene. The D gene is left open where the match is weak. Only part of the rows carry a size: once, few, many, or a class if the clone is expanded.

CDR3 protein: CASGRGNSGNTIYF
CDR3 DNA: TGCGCCAGCGGGAGGGGAAACTCTGGAAACACCATATATTTT
D gene: -
clone size: -
J gene: TRBJ1-3
V gene: TRBV5-1

CDR3 protein: CASSPRAGYEQYF
CDR3 DNA: TGTGCCAGCAGCCCCAGAGCGGGCTACGAGCAGTACTTC
D gene: -
clone size: -
J gene: TRBJ2-7
V gene: TRBV5-6

CDR3 protein: CASSSGTVNTGELFF
CDR3 DNA: TGTGCCAGCAGCTCCGGGACAGTTAACACCGGGGAGCTGTTTTTT
D gene: TRBD1
clone size: once
J gene: TRBJ2-2
V gene: TRBV9

CDR3 protein: CASSIGAAGLQPQHF
CDR3 DNA: TGTGCCAGTAGTATTGGGGCAGCGGGACTTCAGCCCCAGCATTTT
D gene: -
clone size: -
J gene: TRBJ1-5
V gene: TRBV19

CDR3 protein: CASTVKRGSINEKLFF
CDR3 DNA: TGTGCCAGCACCGTTAAACGGGGCAGTATTAATGAAAAACTGTTTTTT
D gene: -
clone size: -
J gene: TRBJ1-4
V gene: TRBV21-1

CDR3 protein: CASSPGNQGPYEQYF
CDR3 DNA: TGTGCCAGCTCACCTGGCAATCAAGGCCCCTACGAGCAGTACTTC
D gene: -
clone size: once
J gene: TRBJ2-7
V gene: TRBV18

CDR3 protein: CAEGWAPGHNEQFF
CDR3 DNA: TGTGCCGAGGGGTGGGCCCCGGGGCACAATGAGCAGTTCTTC
D gene: -
clone size: -
J gene: TRBJ2-1
V gene: TRBV5-4

CDR3 protein: CASSQTGELFF
CDR3 DNA: TGTGCCAGCAGTCAGACCGGGGAGCTGTTTTTT
D gene: -
clone size: -
J gene: TRBJ2-2
V gene: TRBV6-2/TRBV6-3

CDR3 protein: CASSVQGGYEQYF
CDR3 DNA: TGTGCCAGCAGTGTACAAGGCGGCTACGAGCAGTACTTC
D gene: -
clone size: -
J gene: TRBJ2-7
V gene: TRBV11-2

CDR3 protein: CASSGQGPNQPQHF
CDR3 DNA: TGTGCCAGCAGTGGTCAGGGCCCCAATCAGCCCCAGCATTTT
D gene: -
clone size: -
J gene: TRBJ1-5
V gene: TRBV2

CDR3 protein: CASSLAGGDQPQHF
CDR3 DNA: TGTGCCAGCAGCTTAGCTGGCGGGGACCAGCCCCAGCATTTT
D gene: -
clone size: -
J gene: TRBJ1-5
V gene: TRBV7-2

CDR3 protein: CASVREGNTEAFF
CDR3 DNA: TGTGCCAGCGTGAGGGAAGGGAACACTGAAGCTTTCTTT
D gene: -
clone size: -
J gene: TRBJ1-1
V gene: TRBV2

CDR3 protein: CSVGQGYGYTF
CDR3 DNA: TGCAGCGTTGGACAGGGCTATGGCTACACCTTC
D gene: TRBD1
clone size: -
J gene: TRBJ1-2
V gene: TRBV29-1

CDR3 protein: CASSRSGRRTDTQYF
CDR3 DNA: TGTGCCAGCAGCCGGAGCGGGAGGCGCACAGATACGCAGTATTTT
D gene: TRBD2
clone size: -
J gene: TRBJ2-3
V gene: TRBV13

CDR3 protein: CASSLQAEGTEAFF
CDR3 DNA: TGCGCCAGCAGCTTGCAGGCCGAAGGGACTGAAGCTTTCTTT
D gene: -
clone size: -
J gene: TRBJ1-1
V gene: TRBV5-1

CDR3 protein: CASSFLAAVKETQYF
CDR3 DNA: TGTGCCAGCAGCTTTCTAGCGGCCGTGAAAGAGACCCAGTACTTC
D gene: TRBD2
clone size: -
J gene: TRBJ2-5
V gene: TRBV5-6

CDR3 protein: CAIKASGFNTDTQYF
CDR3 DNA: TGTGCCATCAAGGCTAGCGGATTTAACACAGATACGCAGTATTTT
D gene: TRBD2
clone size: -
J gene: TRBJ2-3
V gene: TRBV10-3

CDR3 protein: CASSEPRTGNEQYF
CDR3 DNA: TGCGCCAGCAGTGAGCCGAGAACCGGCAACGAGCAGTACTTC
D gene: -
clone size: -
J gene: TRBJ2-7
V gene: TRBV10-2

CDR3 protein: CASSYSRRSTDTQYF
CDR3 DNA: TGTGCCAGCAGTTACTCGAGGAGGAGCACAGATACGCAGTATTTT
D gene: -
clone size: -
J gene: TRBJ2-3
V gene: TRBV6-5

CDR3 protein: CASSIWGPTGGDEQYF
CDR3 DNA: TGTGCCAGTAGTATATGGGGGCCGACAGGGGGCGACGAGCAGTACTTC
D gene: TRBD1
clone size: -
J gene: TRBJ2-7
V gene: TRBV19

CDR3 protein: CASSQDQWDPNTEAFF
CDR3 DNA: TGCGCCAGCAGCCAAGATCAATGGGATCCGAACACTGAAGCTTTCTTT
D gene: -
clone size: few
J gene: TRBJ1-1
V gene: TRBV4-3

CDR3 protein: CASSVWSSYTEAFF
CDR3 DNA: TGTGCCAGCAGCGTGTGGAGTTCGTACACTGAAGCTTTCTTT
D gene: -
clone size: -
J gene: TRBJ1-1
V gene: TRBV6-5

CDR3 protein: CASSSRGWTSGRAGYEQYF
CDR3 DNA: TGTGCCAGCAGCTCCCGTGGGTGGACTAGCGGGAGGGCTGGCTACGAGCAGTACTTC
D gene: TRBD2
clone size: -
J gene: TRBJ2-7
V gene: TRBV11-2

CDR3 protein: CAWTQNPGLKNTGELFF
CDR3 DNA: TGTGCCTGGACCCAAAACCCGGGACTTAAAAACACCGGGGAGCTGTTTTTT
D gene: -
clone size: -
J gene: TRBJ2-2
V gene: TRBV30

CDR3 protein: CASSQVVAGVNEQFF
CDR3 DNA: TGTGCCAGCAGCCAAGTGGTAGCGGGAGTCAATGAGCAGTTCTTC
D gene: TRBD2
clone size: few
J gene: TRBJ2-1
V gene: TRBV4-2

CDR3 protein: CASSLVGDREDQYF
CDR3 DNA: TGTGCCAGCAGCTTGGTCGGAGACAGGGAGGACCAGTACTTC
D gene: -
clone size: -
J gene: TRBJ2-5
V gene: TRBV5-6

CDR3 protein: CASSYSLYSNQPQHF
CDR3 DNA: TGTGCCAGCAGTTACTCTCTATACAGCAATCAGCCCCAGCATTTT
D gene: -
clone size: -
J gene: TRBJ1-5
V gene: TRBV6-5

CDR3 protein: CAISEAGEGFTDTQYF
CDR3 DNA: TGTGCCATCAGTGAGGCAGGGGAAGGGTTTACAGATACGCAGTATTTT
D gene: -
clone size: -
J gene: TRBJ2-3
V gene: TRBV10-3

CDR3 protein: CASSYARGAYEQYF
CDR3 DNA: TGTGCCAGCAGTTACGCCAGGGGAGCCTACGAGCAGTACTTC
D gene: -
clone size: once
J gene: TRBJ2-7
V gene: TRBV6-5

CDR3 protein: CSVDLVGVNYGYTF
CDR3 DNA: TGCAGCGTTGATCTCGTAGGGGTCAACTATGGCTACACCTTC
D gene: -
clone size: -
J gene: TRBJ1-2
V gene: TRBV29-1

CDR3 protein: CSVEIVGKETQYF
CDR3 DNA: TGCAGCGTTGAGATAGTAGGAAAAGAGACCCAGTACTTC
D gene: -
clone size: -
J gene: TRBJ2-5
V gene: TRBV29-1

CDR3 protein: CASSMPARDTEAFF
CDR3 DNA: TGTGCCAGTAGCATGCCGGCCCGGGACACTGAAGCTTTCTTT
D gene: -
clone size: -
J gene: TRBJ1-1
V gene: TRBV19

CDR3 protein: CASSQDRSAVYGYTF
CDR3 DNA: TGTGCCAGCAGCCAAGATAGGTCGGCAGTCTATGGCTACACCTTC
D gene: -
clone size: -
J gene: TRBJ1-2
V gene: TRBV4-2

CDR3 protein: CASNPPAGAVYGYTF
CDR3 DNA: TGCGCCAGCAACCCCCCCGCAGGGGCGGTCTATGGCTACACCTTC
D gene: -
clone size: -
J gene: TRBJ1-2
V gene: TRBV10-1